A single sample is the source of the 9 T cell receptor beta chains below, sequenced in a study of blood T cell repertoires in COVID-19. Produced via immunoSEQ multiplex PCR; TCRdb's table is partial and in-frame only. The sample lists 89,000 or so clones; around 84% were seen once. The sequenced sample consisted of peripheral blood. The receptor source for this set is a man aged 80 or over with acute or convalescent COVID-19.

This chain uses TRBV5-6 with TRBJ2-7, with 10 nucleotides matching TRBD1. The CDR3 is 17 amino acids. In germline, CDR1 is SGHDT, CDR2 YYEEEE. V lost 0 bases and J lost 1; bases outside the gene matches: 7. CDR3 amino acids: CASSLEGQGRWSYEQYF. CDR3 bases: TGTGCCAGCAGCTTGGAGGGACAGGGGAGATGGTCCTACGAGCAGTACTTC. Full variable domain (missing parts from reference TRBV5-6 and TRBJ2-7): DAGVTQSPTHLIKTRGQQVTLRCSPKSGHDTVSWYQQALGQGPQFIFQYYEEEERQRGNFPDRFSGHQFPNYSSELNVNALLLGDSALYLCASSLEGQGRWSYEQYFGPGTRLTVT.

The chain has TRBV28 and TRBJ2-3; D possibly corresponds to TRBD1 (6 bases). Trimming removed 2 bases at V and 2 bases at J, with 14 bases between. This CDR3 comprises 16 residues. CDR1 and CDR2 from the germline V gene are MDHEN and SYDVKM. The CDR3 region has the DNA TGTGCCAGCAGTTTAGCCCGGGACATTTACACAGATACGCAGTATTTT. Protein: CASSLARDIYTDTQYF.

This clone was counted once. This sequence joins TRBV3-1 (or the pseudogene TRBV3-2) and TRBJ2-7, with D hard to call. This CDR3 region has 14 residues. Germline assignment: CDR1 LGHDT and CDR2 YNNKEL (reference sequence). V was clipped by 1 base and J by 5 bases, with 12 bases between them. The CDR3 nucleotides read TGTGCCAGCAGCCAAGTGGGCACAGCAGACGAGCAGTACTTC. It translates to CASSQVGTADEQYF.

This chain joins TRBV11-2 and TRBJ2-3, with 9 nucleotides matching TRBD1. CDR3 size: 14 residues. V shed 3 bases, J shed 4 bases, and the junction held 2 bases outside the gene matches. The V gene's germline CDR1 is SGHAT and CDR2 FQNNGV. CDR3: CASSFRQGADTQYF. The CDR3 DNA is TGTGCCAGCAGCTTTCGACAGGGGGCAGATACGCAGTATTTT.

This chain links TRBV7-9 with TRBJ2-5; D is perhaps TRBD2 (7 bases). V shed 5 bases and J shed 5 bases, with 15 bases lying between them. Germline loops: CDR1 SEHNR, CDR2 FQNEAQ (reference sequence). The CDR3 spans 14 residues. In DNA form, the CDR3 reads TGTGCCAGCAGCCCGGGGGGCCAGGGGGAGACCCAGTACTTC. Protein sequence: CASSPGGQGETQYF.

The chain joins TRBV5-1 to TRBJ1-2, with 7 positions matching TRBD1. V gave up 4 bases and J gave up 6 bases; unmatched junction bases: 15. Germline V lookup: CDR1 SGHRS, CDR2 YFSETQ. This CDR3 is built from 16 residues. CDR3 loop: CASSMGQPPGGNGYTF. CDR3 bases: TGCGCCAGCAGCATGGGACAGCCACCCGGGGGGAATGGCTACACCTTC. The full variable domain, rest sourced from reference TRBV5-1 and TRBJ1-2, is KAGVTQTPRYLIKTRGQQVTLSCSPISGHRSVSWYQQTPGQGLQFLFEYFSETQRNKGNFPGRFSGRQFSNSRSEMNVSTLELGDSALYLCASSMGQPPGGNGYTFGSGTRLTVV.

V and J are TRBV6-5 and TRBJ2-3; 7 bases align to TRBD1. The CDR3 totals 15 residues. After removal of 7 bases from V and 4 bases from J, the junction contained 11 bases not matched to a gene. Looked up from germline, CDR1 is MNHEY and CDR2 is SVGAGI. The CDR3: CASKKGAVRPDTQYF. The DNA of the CDR3 is TGTGCCAGCAAAAAGGGGGCCGTTCGGCCAGATACGCAGTATTTT.

In DNA, the CDR3 is TGTGCCACCAGTGATCCGGGACAGGGGGCTTACGAGCAGTACTTC. Amino acids: CATSDPGQGAYEQYF. V is TRBV24-1 and J is TRBJ2-7; 12 bases align to TRBD1. The CDR3 covers 15 residues. The V and J ends lost 3 bases and 4 bases, in that order; junction bases with no gene match: 3. Germline-derived CDR1 and CDR2 are KGHDR and SFDVKD.

The V gene is TRBV7-2, the J gene TRBJ1-1; 10 bases line up with TRBD1. There are 14 residues in the CDR3. The V gene's germline CDR1 is SGHTA and CDR2 FQGNSA. V trimming: 3 bases; J trimming: 4 bases; junction bases outside the gene matches: 2. Here the CDR3 reads CASSLRTGGTEAFF. The CDR3 DNA sequence: TGTGCCAGCAGCTTGCGGACAGGGGGCACTGAAGCTTTCTTT.